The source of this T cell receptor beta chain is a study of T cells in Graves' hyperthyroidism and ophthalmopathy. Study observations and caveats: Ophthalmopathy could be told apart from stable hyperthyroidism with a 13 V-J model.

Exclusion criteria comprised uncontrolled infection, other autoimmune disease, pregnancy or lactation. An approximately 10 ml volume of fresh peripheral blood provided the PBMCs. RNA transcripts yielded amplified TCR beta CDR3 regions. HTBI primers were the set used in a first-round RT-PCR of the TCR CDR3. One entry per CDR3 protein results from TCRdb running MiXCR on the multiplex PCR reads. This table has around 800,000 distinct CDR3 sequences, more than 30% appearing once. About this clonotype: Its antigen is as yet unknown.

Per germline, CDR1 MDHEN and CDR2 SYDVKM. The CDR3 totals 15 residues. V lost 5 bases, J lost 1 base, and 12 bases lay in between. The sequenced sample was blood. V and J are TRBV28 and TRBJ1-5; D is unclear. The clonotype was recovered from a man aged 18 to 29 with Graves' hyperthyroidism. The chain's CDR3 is CASSPRGKSNQPQHF. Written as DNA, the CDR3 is TGTGCCAGCAGTCCCCGTGGCAAAAGCAATCAGCCCCAGCATTTT.